The source of this T cell receptor beta chain is a study of Graves' ophthalmopathy and Graves' hyperthyroidism. Trimming removed 5 bases from V and 2 bases from J, with 7 bases in between. The length of the CDR3 is 14 residues. Germline V CDR1 and CDR2: MNHEY, SVGEGT. No progression to ophthalmopathy over 18 months defined stable hyperthyroidism. Among the hyperthyroidism patients, all were newly diagnosed, aged 18 to 65, with under 2 months' duration. The evidence that diagnosis relied on was clinical symptoms, serum thyroxine, TRAb, thyroid ultrasound and orbital computed tomography. Researchers took RNA transcripts and amplified TCR beta CDR3 regions from them. An initial RT-PCR round employing HTBI primers preceded a second-round multiplex PCR. TCRdb re-analysed the multiplex PCR reads in MiXCR, keeping a single row per CDR3 protein. The sample has roughly 420,000 distinct CDR3 sequences, roughly 21% seen once.

This clonotype was recorded at least ten times. V is TRBV6-2 or TRBV6-3 and J is TRBJ2-6; D not certain. This TCR came from a woman between 18 and 30 years old with stable Graves' hyperthyroidism. Sequencing was done on a sample of peripheral blood. CDR3 DNA: TGTGCCAGCAGTCCCCCTCCTGGGGCCAACGTCCTGACTTTC. This translates into CASSPPPGANVLTF.